The 10 T cell receptor beta chains in this list originate from one sample, sequenced in a study of cytotoxic CD8 clonotypes in ibrutinib-treated CLL. TCRdb keeps only in-frame clones here, not all; method: immunoSEQ multiplex PCR. Of approximately 150,000 clones listed, about 80% are singletons. The sample in question was PBMCs, obtained after 24 months of ibrutinib treatment. The receptor source for this set is a human donor with chronic lymphocytic leukemia.

This clone has only one observation. The chain employs TRBV4-2 and TRBJ2-1; TRBD2 agrees at 12 bases. Germline CDR1 reads LGHNA; CDR2 reads YNFKEQ. This CDR3 region has 17 residues. The V and J ends lost 2 bases and 4 bases, in that order; junction bases with no gene match: 6. CDR3 DNA sequence: TGTGCCAGCAGCCAAACAACTAGCGGGAGGACGTACAATGAGCAGTTCTTC. It codes for CASSQTTSGRTYNEQFF.

This clone was seen a few times. The CDR3, as DNA: TGTGCCAGCACCCAAGGGAACGTGAACACTGAAGCTTTCTTT. It translates to CASTQGNVNTEAFF. This chain links TRBV7-9 with TRBJ1-1; D is undetermined. The CDR3 consists of 14 residues. V was pared by 7 bases and J by 0 bases, with 12 bases between. CDR1 and CDR2 from the germline V gene are SEHNR and FQNEAQ (reference sequence).

The V call is TRBV11-2, the J call TRBJ1-2, with D unclear. The CDR3 has 15 amino acids. V lost 5 bases and J lost 0, with 13 bases in between. The germline V gene has CDR1 SGHAT and CDR2 FQNNGV. CDR3 coding DNA: TGTGCCAGCAGCCCCGGGCCAGAATCTAACTATGGCTACACCTTC. The encoded protein is CASSPGPESNYGYTF.

This clone was found a few times. The chain links TRBV27 to TRBJ2-7, with 8 bases lining up with TRBD1. The V gene's germline CDR1 is MNHEY and CDR2 SMNVEV (reference sequence). There are 14 residues in the CDR3. Germline trimming cut 6 bases from V and 6 bases from J; bases unmatched to any gene: 10. This CDR3 is CASSYRGILGEQYF. The CDR3 nucleotides are TGTGCCAGCAGCTACAGGGGGATATTAGGCGAGCAGTACTTC.

In its sample, this clone was seen once. J is TRBJ1-5 and V is TRBV10-3; D not resolved. Germline lookup yields CDR1 ENHRY and CDR2 SYGVKD. This CDR3 is built from 14 residues. Trimming took off 0 bases at V and 5 bases at J, with 8 bases between the two ends. The CDR3 DNA is TGTGCCATCAGTGAGTCCGTAGATTATCAGCCCCAGCATTTT. Amino acid sequence: CAISESVDYQPQHF.

Here the CDR3 DNA reads TGTGCCAGCAGTTTAGGGGGGGTGAATCCGGGACCACCTAACTACGAGCAGTACTTC. Amino acids: CASSLGGVNPGPPNYEQYF. This chain joins TRBV27 and TRBJ2-7; 7 bases are a match to TRBD2. V gave up 2 bases and J gave up 3 bases; unmatched junction bases: 19. The CDR3 consists of 19 residues. Germline V lookup: CDR1 MNHEY, CDR2 SMNVEV (reference sequence).

Regarding this clone: This sample includes further DNA sequences coding for the same CDR3. The chain is built from TRBV19 and TRBJ1-5; D unclear. The CDR3 totals 12 residues. Per germline, CDR1 LNHDA and CDR2 SQIVND (reference sequence). Trimming shortened V by 3 bases and J by 6 bases, and 6 bases separated the two germline ends. The CDR3 bases are TGTGCCAGTAGTATTGGGAGTCAGCCCCAGCATTTT. Translation gives CASSIGSQPQHF. The variable domain in full, completed from reference TRBV19 and TRBJ1-5, reads DGGITQSPKYLFRKEGQNVTLSCEQNLNHDAMYWYRQDPGQGLRLIYYSQIVNDFQKGDIAEGYSVSREKKESFPLTVTSAQKNPTAFYLCASSIGSQPQHFGDGTRLSIL.

V gene TRBV30 combines with J gene TRBJ2-3; 9 bases align to TRBD2. The germline gives CDR1 GTSNPN, CDR2 SVGIG (reference sequence). Trimming at V came to 0 bases and at J to 3 bases, leaving 4 bases not matched to a gene. The CDR3 totals 15 residues. The CDR3 DNA follows: TGTGCCTGGAGTGTACTTACTAGCGGGACAGATACGCAGTATTTT. Amino acids: CAWSVLTSGTDTQYF. Drawing the rest from reference TRBV30 and TRBJ2-3, the complete variable domain is SQTIHQWPATLVQPVGSPLSLECTVEGTSNPNLYWYRQAAGRGLQLLFYSVGIGQISSEVPQNLSASRPQDRQFILSSKKLLLSDSGFYLCAWSVLTSGTDTQYFGPGTRLTVL.

This clone was seen only once. The rearrangement joins TRBV25-1 to TRBJ1-1, with D uncertain. Germline-derived CDR1 and CDR2 are MGHDK and SYGVNS. This CDR3 has 14 residues. Trimming cost V 2 bases and J 0 bases, with 7 bases left between them. CDR3: CASSENSLNTEAFF. CDR3 DNA sequence: TGTGCCAGCAGTGAAAACAGCCTGAACACTGAAGCTTTCTTT.

This clone has just one count. CDR3 nucleotides: TGTGCCAGTAGGCCTACAGGGGGCTTAATTGGGGCCAACGTCCTGACTTTC. Amino acid sequence: CASRPTGGLIGANVLTF. The chain joins TRBV19 to TRBJ2-6, with 9 bases fitting TRBD1. This CDR3 contains 17 residues. The V and J ends lost 6 bases and 3 bases, in that order; junction bases with no gene match: 9. The germline CDR1 and CDR2 sequences are LNHDA and SQIVND (reference sequence).